This T cell receptor (beta chain) was sequenced for a study of blood T cell repertoires in COVID-19. Study background: PBMCs, B-cell-depleted T cells, or T cells provided the cDNA or gDNA that made up the material.

The length of the CDR3 is 16 residues. Trimming removed 1 base from V and 9 bases from J, with 16 bases in between. Germline V lookup: CDR1 KGHSH, CDR2 LQKENI. Method: immunoSEQ multiplex PCR; TCRdb's copy keeps in-frame clones and lacks some. The data show more than 85,000 clones, over 75% seen once. V gene TRBV18 combines with J gene TRBJ1-6; D might be TRBD1 (5 bases). The TCR was taken from a woman older than 75 with active or convalescent COVID-19. The sequenced sample was peripheral blood. CDR3 region: CASSPLGGAVTSPLHF. In DNA, the CDR3 is TGTGCCAGCTCACCACTCGGGGGTGCTGTAACTTCACCCCTCCACTTT.